The 31 T cell receptor beta chains below were found in one sample sequenced in a study of identical twins. TCRdb reanalysed the 5' RACE reads using MiXCR and keeps one entry per CDR3 protein. The profile shows over 550,000 distinct CDR3 sequences, under 8.5% of them singletons. Another study also made use of these data, one on yellow fever vaccine responses in identical twins.

The sequenced sample was PBMCs. These receptors all come from a woman younger than 30 in good health.

This clonotype was picked up many times. The chain has TRBV12-3 or TRBV12-4 and TRBJ1-5, with D maybe TRBD1 (5 bases). The CDR3 has 12 amino acids. Trimming took 2 bases from V and 7 from J, leaving 6 bases between them. CDR3 loop: CASSLKGQPQHF. CDR3 sequence (DNA): TGTGCCAGCAGTTTAAAGGGGCAGCCCCAGCATTTT.

This clonotype was recorded many times. V usage is TRBV2 and J usage is TRBJ1-5; D may be TRBD1 (6 bases). The CDR3 totals 15 residues. V was pared by 7 bases and J by 0 bases, with 13 bases between. Germline lookup yields CDR1 SNHLY and CDR2 FYNNEI. The CDR3 DNA is TGTGCCAGCAATCCGGACAGCTATAGCAATCAGCCCCAGCATTTT. Translating gives CASNPDSYSNQPQHF.

This clonotype came up a few times. The gene calls are TRBV5-6 and TRBJ2-7; D remains unclear. The germline V gene encodes CDR1 SGHDT and CDR2 YYEEEE. Trimming removed 4 bases at V and 0 bases at J, with 14 bases between. The CDR3 is 15 amino acids. The chain's CDR3 is CASSRLELSSYEQYV. DNA of the CDR3: TGTGCCAGCAGCCGCCTAGAGCTGAGCTCCTACGAGCAGTACGTC.

This clonotype was counted only a few times. This rearrangement joins TRBV12-3 or TRBV12-4 to TRBJ2-7, with a possible D match to TRBD2 (5 bases). The V end was cut by 4 bases, the J end by 6 bases, with 16 bases between. This CDR3 has 14 amino acids. CDR3 sequence: CASSSNSGFSEQYV. CDR3 DNA: TGTGCCAGCAGTTCCAACTCGGGGTTTAGCGAGCAGTACGTC.

The sample holds a few counts of this clonotype. The rearrangement links TRBV7-9 to TRBJ1-2; D gene unclear. Trimming left V 2 bases short and J 6 bases short, with 13 bases between. CDR1 is SEHNR and CDR2 is FQNEAQ in the germline V gene (reference sequence). The CDR3 contains 14 residues. The CDR3 loop is CASSLNSGGDGYTF. Written as DNA, the CDR3 is TGTGCCAGCAGCTTAAACTCGGGTGGGGATGGCTACACCTTC.

This clonotype was recorded at least ten times. The V call is TRBV12-3 or TRBV12-4, the J call TRBJ2-3; weak D call: TRBD2 (5 bases). Trimming cost V 5 bases and J 6 bases, with 21 bases left between them. The CDR3 loop spans 16 amino acids. CDR3: CASSPSRRALGDTQYF. The CDR3 DNA is TGTGCCAGCAGTCCGAGTAGGCGGGCTCTTGGGGATACGCAGTATTTT.

The V and J genes are TRBV29-1 and TRBJ2-3; 7 nucleotides agree with TRBD2. There are 13 residues in the CDR3. The germline gives CDR1 SQVTM, CDR2 ANQGSEA. V was pared by 6 bases and J by 3 bases, with 6 bases of the junction left unmatched. The CDR3 nucleotides are TGCAGCGTCGGGGGGAGAGGGACAGATACGCAGTATTTT. It encodes CSVGGRGTDTQYF.

This clonotype was observed at least ten times. The rearrangement joins TRBV7-6 to TRBJ2-3, with no clear D. Trimming removed 1 base from V and 4 bases from J, with 15 bases in between. The germline V gene encodes CDR1 SGHVS and CDR2 FNYEAQ. The CDR3 is 16 amino acids. The CDR3 here is CASSLDGQSGPDTQYF. In nucleotides, the CDR3 is TGTGCCAGCAGCTTAGATGGGCAGTCAGGCCCAGATACGCAGTATTTT.

V usage is TRBV20-1 and J usage is TRBJ2-3; TRBD2 agrees at 9 bases. The CDR3 length is 15 residues. CDR1 is DFQATT, CDR2 SNEGSKA, per germline (reference sequence). V lost 1 base, J lost 0 bases, and 2 bases stayed unmatched. The DNA for the CDR3 is TGCAGTGCTAGAGCGGCGGGAGGGAGCACAGATACGCAGTATTTT. Protein: CSARAAGGSTDTQYF.

The chain has TRBV20-1 and TRBJ2-5; D not certain. Germline CDR1 DFQATT, CDR2 SNEGSKA (reference sequence). The CDR3 has 13 residues. Trimming took 0 bases from V and 2 from J, leaving 7 bases between them. CDR3 sequence (DNA): TGCAGTGCTAGAGAGGACGGTCAAGAGACCCAGTACTTC. Translated, it gives CSAREDGQETQYF.

The genes are TRBV11-1 and TRBJ2-5; TRBD1 is a possible D gene (5 bases). Germline lookup yields CDR1 SGHAT and CDR2 FQDESV (reference sequence). The CDR3 has 13 amino acids. Trimming took 4 bases from V and 5 from J, leaving 11 bases between them. Here the CDR3 DNA reads TGTGCCAGCAGCTGGGGCGTTGGGGAGACCCAGTACTTC. Protein sequence: CASSWGVGETQYF.

The chain recombines TRBV6-4 with TRBJ2-7; no definite D call. Germline V gene sequence: CDR1 MRHNA, CDR2 SNTAGT. CDR3 length equals 16 residues. Trimming stripped 0 bases from V and 0 bases from J, with 12 bases between. The CDR3 region is CASSDSTPRSSYEQYV. The CDR3 DNA sequence: TGTGCCAGCAGTGACTCGACGCCTCGGAGCTCCTACGAGCAGTACGTC.

V is TRBV6-6 and J is TRBJ2-2; TRBD2 might be the D (6 bases). Trimming took 6 bases from V and 7 from J, leaving 12 bases between them. The CDR3 runs to 13 residues. Germline CDR1 and CDR2: MNHNY and SVGAGI (reference sequence). The CDR3 DNA sequence: TGTGCCAGCAGAAGCCGGGAGATCGGGGAGCTGTTTTTT. Translation gives CASRSREIGELFF.

This clonotype was found a few times. The rearrangement joins TRBV5-1 to TRBJ2-5; TRBD2 might be the D (6 bases). In germline, CDR1 is SGHRS, CDR2 YFSETQ. The ends were cut back, 1 base at V and 0 bases at J, with 16 bases in the middle. This CDR3 is built from 17 residues. This CDR3 reads CASSLTSGDGYQETQYF. As DNA, the CDR3 is TGCGCCAGCAGCTTGACATCGGGGGATGGGTACCAAGAGACCCAGTACTTC.

This chain uses TRBV7-8 with TRBJ2-7, with 8 bases aligning to TRBD2. Germline lookup yields CDR1 SGHVS and CDR2 FQNEAQ. The CDR3 consists of 15 residues. V was pared by 1 base and J by 6 bases, with 8 bases of the junction left unmatched. CDR3 nucleotide sequence: TGTGCCAGCAGCTTAGGTGGTAGCGGGACTTCCGAGCAGTACTTC. It specifies CASSLGGSGTSEQYF.

This clonotype appeared many times. The genes are TRBV12-3 or TRBV12-4 and TRBJ2-2, with TRBD1 matching over 12 bases. The CDR3 consists of 16 residues. V shed 7 bases and J 5 bases; nucleotides not matched to a gene: 8. For the CDR3, the DNA is TGTGCCAGCACCCCGGGACAGGGGGCGCGGACCGGGGAGCTGTTTTTT. This sequence encodes CASTPGQGARTGELFF.

This clonotype has a handful of counts. The rearrangement links TRBV7-9 to TRBJ1-2; a possible D gene is TRBD1 (5 bases). CDR1 SEHNR and CDR2 FQNEAQ come from the germline V gene (reference sequence). Trimming shortened V by 2 bases and J by 4 bases, and 14 bases separated the two germline ends. CDR3 length: 15 amino acids. The DNA for the CDR3 is TGTGCCAGCAGCTTAAGGGACGGACCCCTCTATGGCTACACCTTC. Protein sequence: CASSLRDGPLYGYTF.

This clonotype was seen only a few times. V gene TRBV7-8 combines with J gene TRBJ2-1; no firm D call. The CDR3 is 12 residues long. V was pared by 5 bases and J by 10 bases, with 12 bases between. Germline values: CDR1 SGHVS, CDR2 FQNEAQ. Written as DNA, the CDR3 is TGTGCCAGCAGCCCTTTCCAAGAAGAGCAGTTCTTC. Encoded protein: CASSPFQEEQFF.

J is TRBJ1-2 and V is TRBV5-5; D may be TRBD1 (6 bases). The CDR3 totals 14 residues. The V and J ends lost 0 bases and 4 bases respectively, with 10 bases between them. The V gene's germline CDR1 is SGHKS and CDR2 YYEKEE (reference sequence). CDR3 amino acids: CASSLGQALYGYTF. In nucleotides, the CDR3 is TGTGCCAGCAGCTTGGGACAGGCGCTCTATGGCTACACCTTC.

This clonotype occurred many times. J is TRBJ2-7 and V is TRBV11-3; 7 bases fit TRBD1. Losses at the gene ends were 2 bases for V and 3 bases for J; bases not matched to a gene: 4. Germline-derived CDR1 and CDR2 are SGHNT and YENEEA. The CDR3 is made up of 14 amino acids. The CDR3 loop is CASSLTTGYYEQYF. CDR3 in DNA: TGTGCCAGCAGCTTAACGACAGGGTACTACGAGCAGTACTTC.

This clonotype was counted only a few times. V gene TRBV9 combines with J gene TRBJ2-3; 8 nucleotides line up with TRBD2. CDR1 and CDR2 from the germline V gene are SGDLS and YYNGEE. CDR3 size: 14 residues. V trimming: 4 bases; J trimming: 2 bases; junction bases outside the gene matches: 3. In nucleotides, the CDR3 is TGTGCCAGCAGCATGACTAGCGCCACAGATACGCAGTATTTT. Protein sequence: CASSMTSATDTQYF.

The chain recombines TRBV6-5 with TRBJ1-4, with D tentatively TRBD1 (5 bases). The CDR3 totals 19 residues. V was pared by 2 bases and J by 4 bases, with 23 bases between. Per germline, CDR1 MNHEY and CDR2 SVGAGI. The DNA of the CDR3 is TGTGCCAGCAGTTACCGCCGGAAGTCTAGTGGGGGAGGTAATGAAAAACTGTTTTTT. It translates to CASSYRRKSSGGGNEKLFF.

This clonotype was detected ten times or more. CDR3 sequence reads: CSARDGRYGQYF. The DNA of the CDR3 is TGCAGTGCTAGAGATGGTCGGTACGGACAGTACTTC. The V and J genes are TRBV20-1 and TRBJ2-7; D not certain. There are 12 residues in the CDR3. CDR1 DFQATT and CDR2 SNEGSKA come from the germline V gene (reference sequence). Trimming stripped 0 bases from V and 10 bases from J, with 13 bases between.

The chain links TRBV7-2 to TRBJ2-3, with 9 bases fitting TRBD2. The germline V gene has CDR1 SGHTA and CDR2 FQGNSA. J gave up 3 bases and V 6 bases, and 10 bases lay outside the gene matches. This CDR3 has 16 residues. The CDR3 loop reads CASSSTVAGATDTQYF. Written as DNA, the CDR3 is TGTGCCAGCAGTTCCACAGTAGCGGGAGCAACAGATACGCAGTATTTT.

This rearrangement joins TRBV7-3 to TRBJ2-6; D not certain. Germline loops: CDR1 SGHTA, CDR2 FQGTGA. The V end lost 7 bases, the J end lost 0 bases, and 4 bases lay between the germline ends. The CDR3 runs to 13 residues. CDR3 sequence: CASKDSGANVLTF. In DNA form, the CDR3 reads TGTGCCAGCAAGGACTCTGGGGCCAACGTCCTGACTTTC.

The chain has TRBV5-1 and TRBJ2-1; D remains unclear. Trimming pared 4 bases from V and 2 bases from J, leaving 16 bases between. Germline V gene data show CDR1 as SGHRS and CDR2 as YFSETQ. CDR3 length equals 16 residues. This CDR3 reads CASSPSFGNTYNEQFF. DNA of the CDR3: TGCGCCAGCAGCCCCTCTTTTGGGAACACCTACAATGAGCAGTTCTTC.

The chain carries TRBV5-1 and TRBJ2-1, with a weak D call TRBD1 (6 bases). V was cut by 5 bases and J by 4 bases, with 16 bases left in between. Germline CDR1 SGHRS, CDR2 YFSETQ. The CDR3 consists of 15 residues. The DNA for the CDR3 is TGCGCCAGCAGGACGGGACAACACAGTTACAATGAGCAGTTCTTC. Translated: CASRTGQHSYNEQFF.

This rearrangement joins TRBV24-1 to TRBJ1-5; a weak D match, TRBD1 (5 bases). CDR3 length equals 16 residues. The germline V and J ends were trimmed by 1 base and 1 base, with 10 bases remaining between them. Germline loops: CDR1 KGHDR, CDR2 SFDVKD. The CDR3 here is CATSDFGGESNQPQHF. The CDR3 nucleotides read TGTGCCACCAGTGATTTTGGAGGGGAAAGCAATCAGCCCCAGCATTTT.

This clonotype came up a few times. CDR3: CSARQGMNTEAFF. The CDR3 region has the DNA TGCAGTGCCAGACAGGGGATGAACACTGAAGCTTTCTTT. This rearrangement joins TRBV20-1 to TRBJ1-1; 8 bases agree with TRBD1. Germline lookup yields CDR1 DFQATT and CDR2 SNEGSKA (reference sequence). This CDR3 comprises 13 residues. Trimming removed 6 bases from V and 0 bases from J; junction bases left unmatched: 3.

The chain employs TRBV4-1 and TRBJ2-5; 10 bases align to TRBD1. Per the germline V gene, CDR1 is MGHRA and CDR2 is YSYEKL. V lost 0 bases to trimming and J lost 5 bases; unmatched junction nucleotides: 15. The CDR3 is made up of 19 amino acids. CDR3 nucleotide sequence: TGCGCCAGCAGCCAAGAGTGGAGTCGGACAGGGGGGTCGGGGGAGACCCAGTACTTC. This encodes CASSQEWSRTGGSGETQYF.

This clonotype was seen ten or more times. The chain has TRBV6-5 and TRBJ1-5; D is ambiguous. Between the trimmed V and J ends, which lost 0 bases and 0 bases, there was a span of 6 bases. Germline V gene sequence: CDR1 MNHEY, CDR2 SVGAGI. CDR3 length: 15 amino acids. CDR3: CASSYSGVSNQPQHF. The DNA of the CDR3 is TGTGCCAGCAGTTACTCGGGCGTTAGCAATCAGCCCCAGCATTTT.